The source of this T cell receptor (beta chain) is a study of T cells in Graves' hyperthyroidism and ophthalmopathy. RNA transcripts yielded amplified TCR beta CDR3 regions. The TCR CDR3 was amplified in a first-round RT-PCR using the HTBI primer set. MiXCR, applied by TCRdb to the multiplex PCR reads, yields one record per CDR3 protein. Of approximately 330,000 distinct CDR3 sequences listed, 20% to 25% are singletons. The source of the PBMCs was over 8.5 ml of fresh peripheral blood. The CDR3 sequence is 12 residues long. V lost 7 bases to trimming and J lost 4 bases, with 10 bases between them. Germline assignment: CDR1 MDHEN and CDR2 SYDVKM.

This rearrangement joins TRBV28 to TRBJ1-1; no reliable D call. The clonotype originates from a woman aged 45-59 years with Graves' hyperthyroidism. The sequenced sample was blood. CDR3 coding DNA: TGTGCCAGCAAAGAGGGTCCCACTGAAGCTTTCTTT. Protein sequence: CASKEGPTEAFF.